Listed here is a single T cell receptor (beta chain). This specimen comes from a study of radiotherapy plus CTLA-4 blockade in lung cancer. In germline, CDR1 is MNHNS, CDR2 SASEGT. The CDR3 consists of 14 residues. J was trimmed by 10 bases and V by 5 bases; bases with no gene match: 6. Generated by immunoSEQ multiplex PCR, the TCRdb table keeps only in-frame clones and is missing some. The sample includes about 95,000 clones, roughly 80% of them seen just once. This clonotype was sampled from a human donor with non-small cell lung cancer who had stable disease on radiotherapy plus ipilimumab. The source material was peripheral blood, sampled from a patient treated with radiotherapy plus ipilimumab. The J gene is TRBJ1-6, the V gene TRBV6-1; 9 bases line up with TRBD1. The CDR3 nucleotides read TGTGCCAGCAGTTATGGACAGGGGCGATCACCCCTCCACTTT. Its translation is CASSYGQGRSPLHF.